This T cell receptor beta chain was documented in a study of blood T cell repertoires in COVID-19. Across the study: There were acute and convalescent COVID-19 samples, and they came from the United States, Italy and Spain. The cDNA or gDNA used as material had been derived from T cells, B-cell-depleted T cells, or PBMCs.

Per the germline V gene, CDR1 is SGHNT and CDR2 is YYREEE (reference sequence). The CDR3 sequence is 17 residues long. The trim removed 3 bases at V and 2 bases at J, leaving 8 bases unmatched. How the authors handled the data: How many nucleated cells were present was estimated from reference gene primer amplification. TCRdb's table, derived via immunoSEQ multiplex PCR, lists solely in-frame clones and lacks some. The V and J calls and clone size were taken over from that table, and D and trimming were inferred from the DNA. The data hold 100,000 to 150,000 clones, with around nine tenths observed a single time.

Specimen: peripheral blood. The rearrangement uses TRBV5-4 and TRBJ2-1, with 10 bases matching TRBD2. This TCR derives from a woman aged 45-65 years with acute or convalescent COVID-19. The CDR3 sequence: CASSWPTSGLTYNEQFF. CDR3 sequence (DNA): TGTGCCAGCAGCTGGCCGACTAGCGGGTTAACCTACAATGAGCAGTTCTTC.